Listed below are T cell receptor beta chains from one sample, sequenced in a study of cytomegalovirus exposure and HLA in healthy donors. The protocol was immunoSEQ multiplex PCR, while the TCRdb copy is restricted to in-frame clones and leaves out a portion. Counted here are 200,000 to 250,000 clones, about 80% occurring once; the ten biggest clones make up less than 3.5%. The specimen sequenced was PBMCs. Receptor source: a woman aged 55-70 years in good health and CMV-seropositive. Both conserved end residues are part of each CDR3. D genes are given only for firm matches. The listing skips clone size in some rows; elsewhere it reads once, few, many or a size class.

abundance	d_gene	v_gene	j_gene	CDR3nt	CDR3aa
.	TRBD1	TRBV7-9	TRBJ2-1	TGTGCCAGCAGTATGCCGGGACAGGGTTTAAATGAGCAGTTCTTC	CASSMPGQGLNEQFF
.	TRBD1	TRBV27	TRBJ1-6	TGTGCCGGTCGTAGGACAGGGGGTCCACCCCTCCACTTT	CAGRRTGGPPLHF
.	.	TRBV28	TRBJ1-2	TGTGCCAGCAGTCAAGGAGGGGCGGGGTGGGATGGCTACACCTTC	CASSQGGAGWDGYTF
.	.	TRBV4-3	TRBJ2-3	TGCGCCAGCAGCCAAGAAGCAGGGGAGGGCGATACGCAGTATTTT	CASSQEAGEGDTQYF
.	TRBD1	TRBV5-1	TRBJ1-2	TGCGCCAGCAGCTTCACCGGGACAGGGGGCGAGAGCTATGGCTACACCTTC	CASSFTGTGGESYGYTF
.	.	TRBV30	TRBJ1-1	TGTGCCTGGAGCGGGGGTTTGGGCACTGAAGCTTTCTTT	CAWSGGLGTEAFF
.	.	TRBV4-1	TRBJ1-2	TGCGCCAGCAGCCAGGAGTTACAGGGACCGCTCGGCTACACCTTC	CASSQELQGPLGYTF
.	.	TRBV7-3	TRBJ1-1	TGTGCCAGCAGCTCATCCGCAGGGAACACTGAAGCTTTCTTT	CASSSSAGNTEAFF
.	TRBD1	TRBV6-1	TRBJ1-1	TGTGCCAGCACGGGACAGATGAACACTGAAGCTTTCTTT	CASTGQMNTEAFF
few	TRBD1	TRBV6-1	TRBJ2-7	TGTGCCAGCAGTGAAGCGTGGGGACAGGGGTTCTACGAGCAGTACTTC	CASSEAWGQGFYEQYF
.	TRBD2	TRBV6-4	TRBJ2-7	TGTGCCAGCAGTGAGTTTAGCGGGAGCTCCTACGAGCAGTACTTC	CASSEFSGSSYEQYF
.	.	TRBV7-9	TRBJ1-2	TGTGCCAGCAATGGACCGGGGGGTAATGGCTACACCTTC	CASNGPGGNGYTF
.	TRBD1	TRBV27	TRBJ1-6	TGTGCCAGCAGTCCTGGACAGGGGGCTGCCTCACCCCTCCACTTT	CASSPGQGAASPLHF
.	.	TRBV28	TRBJ2-2	TGTGCCAGCCGCGCCTCGAACACCGGGGAGCTGTTTTTT	CASRASNTGELFF
.	.	TRBV11-3	TRBJ2-1	TGTGCCAGCAGCTTAGTAATCCAGGGCCACAATGAGCAGTTCTTC	CASSLVIQGHNEQFF
few	TRBD2	TRBV6-1	TRBJ2-7	TGTGCCAGCAGTGAGGAACTAGCGGGAGCCTACGAGCAGTACTTC	CASSEELAGAYEQYF
.	.	TRBV5-1	TRBJ2-7	TGCGCCAGCAGCCTACGGACGGAGGCCTACGAGCAGTACTTC	CASSLRTEAYEQYF
.	.	TRBV18	TRBJ1-2	TGTGCCAGCTCGCCGACAGAGGCCCCTAACTATGGCTACACCTTC	CASSPTEAPNYGYTF
.	TRBD1	TRBV28	TRBJ2-3	TGTGCCAGCACTTCCGGGACAGGGGCTCCTACTAGCACAGATACGCAGTATTTT	CASTSGTGAPTSTDTQYF
.	TRBD2	TRBV2	TRBJ2-3	TGTGCCAGCAGGAAGCGGGAGGGAACAGATACGCAGTATTTT	CASRKREGTDTQYF
.	.	TRBV5-1	TRBJ1-5	TGCGCCAGCAGCTTGGACGGGAGGTCCGGTCAGCCCCAGCATTTT	CASSLDGRSGQPQHF
.	TRBD2	TRBV2	TRBJ2-7	TGTGCCAGCAGGGGGGGGTCCTACGAGCAGTACTTC	CASRGGSYEQYF
few	.	TRBV30	TRBJ2-1	TGTGCCGAGAGCCAGACTAGCTACAATGAGCAGTTCTTC	CAESQTSYNEQFF
.	TRBD2	TRBV30	TRBJ2-2	TGTGCCTGGAGCACTAGCGGGGGGACCGGGGAGCTGTTTTTT	CAWSTSGGTGELFF
.	.	TRBV7-8	TRBJ1-6	TGTGCCAGCAGCTTAGGCGGCAGCTATAATTCACCCCTCCACTTT	CASSLGGSYNSPLHF
.	.	TRBV10-2	TRBJ1-1	TGCGCCAGCAGTGCAGGGGTTTGGGGGTTGAACACTGAAGCTTTCTTT	CASSAGVWGLNTEAFF
.	.	TRBV6-5	TRBJ1-1	TGTGCCAGCAGCTACAGGGAGTATGACACTGAAGCTTTCTTT	CASSYREYDTEAFF
.	TRBD2	TRBV6-5	TRBJ2-7	TGTGCCAGCAGCTATGGGACTAGCGGACTTAGGGAGCAGTACTTC	CASSYGTSGLREQYF
once	.	TRBV5-8	TRBJ1-2	TGTGCCAGCAGCAGGGACTTGAAGATCTATGGCTACACCTTC	CASSRDLKIYGYTF
.	TRBD2	TRBV19	TRBJ2-3	TGTGCCACCGCTAGCGGGGGGAACACAGATACGCAGTATTTT	CATASGGNTDTQYF
.	.	TRBV10-3	TRBJ2-7	TGTGCCATCAGTCTACAGGGACCTCTCGAGCAGTACTTC	CAISLQGPLEQYF
.	.	TRBV5-1	TRBJ2-2	TGCGCCAGCAACCCTCAGGGGGGCACCGGGGAGCTGTTTTTT	CASNPQGGTGELFF
few	.	TRBV29-1	TRBJ2-3	TGCAGCGTTCGGACGGGGATCACAGATACGCAGTATTTT	CSVRTGITDTQYF
.	.	TRBV4-1	TRBJ2-3	TGCGCCAGCAGCCAAGACAGGGGGGCCTCCACAGATACGCAGTATTTT	CASSQDRGASTDTQYF
.	.	TRBV6-5	TRBJ1-2	TGTGCCAGCTATCGACAGTACTATGGCTACACCTTC	CASYRQYYGYTF
.	TRBD1	TRBV15	TRBJ1-2	TGTGCCACCAGCAGAGGGGACAGCTACTATGGCTACACCTTC	CATSRGDSYYGYTF
once	TRBD2	TRBV9	TRBJ2-3	TGTGCCAGCAGCGCCAGCGGGGGGGGGATGACAGATACGCAGTATTTT	CASSASGGGMTDTQYF
.	TRBD1	TRBV5-1	TRBJ1-1	TGCGCCAGCAGCTCACCGGGACAGACGTTAATGAACACTGAAGCTTTCTTT	CASSSPGQTLMNTEAFF
.	TRBD2	TRBV5-1	TRBJ2-7	TGCGCCAGCAGGCCCGGGACTAACGGCTACGAGCAGTACTTC	CASRPGTNGYEQYF
.	.	TRBV7-2	TRBJ2-5	TGTGCCAGCAGCTCCAACGGGGAGACCCAGTACTTC	CASSSNGETQYF
.	TRBD1	TRBV7-2	TRBJ1-4	TGTGCCAGCAGCTTATTGGGACAGGGCGAAGAAAAACTGTTTTTT	CASSLLGQGEEKLFF
.	TRBD1	TRBV28	TRBJ1-4	TGTGCCAGCAGTCCCGGACAGGGCCATAATGAAAAACTGTTTTTT	CASSPGQGHNEKLFF
.	TRBD2	TRBV5-6	TRBJ2-1	TGTGCCAGCAGCTTGGGAAGCGGGACCGGGAATGAGCAGTTCTTC	CASSLGSGTGNEQFF
.	.	TRBV19	TRBJ1-4	TGTGCCAGTAGTACCAAAAGGACATCGGAAAAACTGTTTTTT	CASSTKRTSEKLFF
.	TRBD2	TRBV7-9	TRBJ2-3	TGTGCCAGCAGCTTAATAGCGGGGGCCCAAGGGGCGCAGTATTTT	CASSLIAGAQGAQYF
few	.	TRBV6-1	TRBJ1-1	TGTGCCAGCAGTACAGGCAACACTGAAGCTTTCTTT	CASSTGNTEAFF
.	.	TRBV15	TRBJ2-3	TGTGCCACCAGCAGAGGGACAGTTAAGACAGATACGCAGTATTTT	CATSRGTVKTDTQYF
.	.	TRBV5-1	TRBJ2-1	TGCGCCAGCAGCCCGACGCGGAGCTCCTACAATGAGCAGTTCTTC	CASSPTRSSYNEQFF
.	TRBD1	TRBV7-2	TRBJ2-7	TGTGCCAGCAGCCGTGAGGGCAGGGGGTCCTCCTACGAGCAGTACTTC	CASSREGRGSSYEQYF
.	.	TRBV11-2	TRBJ1-2	TGTGCCAGCAGCTTAGAGGGAGGGACTGGCTACACCTTC	CASSLEGGTGYTF
.	TRBD1	TRBV28	TRBJ2-7	TGTGCCAGCAGTCCCCCGGGACAGTATACCTCCTACGAGCAGTACTTC	CASSPPGQYTSYEQYF
.	.	TRBV19	TRBJ2-5	TGTGCCAGTAGTATCTCAGTCCAAGAGACCCAGTACTTC	CASSISVQETQYF
few	.	TRBV7-6	TRBJ1-1	TGTGCCAGCAGCTCGGGACAACTAGGGGACACTGAAGCTTTCTTT	CASSSGQLGDTEAFF
.	.	TRBV29-1	TRBJ1-1	TGCAGCGTTGTATCACAGGGAAGCACTGAAGCTTTCTTT	CSVVSQGSTEAFF